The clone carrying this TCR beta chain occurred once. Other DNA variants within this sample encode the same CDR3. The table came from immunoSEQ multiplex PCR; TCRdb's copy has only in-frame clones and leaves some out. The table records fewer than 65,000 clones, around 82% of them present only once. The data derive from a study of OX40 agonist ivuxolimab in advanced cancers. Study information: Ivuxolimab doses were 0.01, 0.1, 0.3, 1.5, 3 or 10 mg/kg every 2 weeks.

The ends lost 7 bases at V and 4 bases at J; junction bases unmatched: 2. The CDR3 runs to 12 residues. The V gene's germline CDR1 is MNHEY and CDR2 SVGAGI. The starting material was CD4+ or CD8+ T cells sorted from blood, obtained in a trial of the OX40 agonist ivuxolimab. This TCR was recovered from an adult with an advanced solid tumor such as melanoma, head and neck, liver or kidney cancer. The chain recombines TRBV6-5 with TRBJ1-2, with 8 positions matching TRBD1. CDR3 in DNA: TGTGCCAGCACTGGGACAGGCTATGGCTACACCTTC. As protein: CASTGTGYGYTF.